This entry concerns a single T cell receptor beta chain. This may stem from a read error, because a much larger clone lies one nucleotide away. The data are from a study of blood T cell repertoires in COVID-19. Study-level information: Samples representing acute and convalescent COVID-19 were sourced from the United States, Italy and Spain. PBMCs, B-cell-depleted T cells, or T cells provided the cDNA or gDNA that made up the material.

Seattle's cohort entered during active infection and was followed longitudinally. TCRdb keeps only in-frame clones here, not all; method: immunoSEQ multiplex PCR. The sample lists some 390,000 clones, 87% occurring once. The ends lost 4 bases at V and 4 bases at J; junction bases unmatched: 2. The CDR3 has 15 residues. CDR1 and CDR2 (germline): MNHEY, SVGEGT. The sequenced material came from peripheral blood. This clonotype was obtained from a woman aged 55 to 70 with COVID-19, enrolled during active disease. V usage is TRBV6-2 or TRBV6-3 and J usage is TRBJ2-1, with 12 nucleotides matching TRBD2. This chain's CDR3 is CASSSSGGAYNEQFF. The CDR3, as DNA: TGTGCCAGCAGTTCTAGCGGGGGGGCTTACAATGAGCAGTTCTTC.